Listed below are T cell receptor beta chains from one sample, sequenced in a study of Graves' ophthalmopathy and Graves' hyperthyroidism. TCRdb reprocessed the multiplex PCR reads with MiXCR, giving one entry per CDR3 protein. The data show around 600,000 distinct CDR3 sequences, approximately 39% seen once. What was sequenced was peripheral blood. All receptors derive from an adult man with Graves' ophthalmopathy. Each CDR3 is given with its conserved first and last residue. The order of the fields is J gene, V gene, clone size, D gene, CDR3 DNA, CDR3 protein. D genes are given only for firm matches. The size entry is marked missing in some rows and otherwise reads once, few, many or a size class.

TRBJ1-6	TRBV9	many	.	TGTGCCAGCAGCGTAGATACAGGTTCTAATTCACCCCTCCACTTT	CASSVDTGSNSPLHF
TRBJ1-3	TRBV7-3	.	.	TGTGCCTGGGTTAACAGGGTTGATGGAAACACCATATATTTT	CAWVNRVDGNTIYF
TRBJ1-1	TRBV5-6	few	.	TGTGCCAGCAGCTTCTCGGGGGTTCGGAACACTGAAGCTTTCTTT	CASSFSGVRNTEAFF
TRBJ2-2	TRBV12-3/TRBV12-4	few	.	TGTGCCAGCAGTGCGGCAGAAACCGGGGAGCTGTTTTTT	CASSAAETGELFF
TRBJ2-5	TRBV3-1	.	TRBD2	TGTGCCAGCAGCCAAGACGTTTGGGCTAGCGGGAACAAAGAGACCCAGTACTTC	CASSQDVWASGNKETQYF
TRBJ2-1	TRBV7-9	.	TRBD1	TGTGCCAGCAGCTCCCGGGACAGGGGCATCAATGAGCAGTTCTTC	CASSSRDRGINEQFF
TRBJ2-7	TRBV20-1	.	.	TGCAGTGCTAGGGGTCACAGGGCGTACGAGCAGTACTTC	CSARGHRAYEQYF
TRBJ2-5	TRBV5-1	.	.	TGCGCCAGCAGTCAAGGACTACTCAACCAAGAGACCCAGTACTTC	CASSQGLLNQETQYF
TRBJ2-5	TRBV20-1	.	.	TGCAGTGCTCTCCGACGGGTCAGGGAGACCCAGTACTTC	CSALRRVRETQYF
TRBJ2-1	TRBV25-1	few	TRBD2	TGTGCCAGCAGTGATGGCCTAGCGGGAGGAGATGAGCAGTTCTTC	CASSDGLAGGDEQFF
TRBJ2-5	TRBV7-9	many	.	TGTGCCAGCAGCTTAGCAGGCCGGGTGACCCAGTACTTC	CASSLAGRVTQYF
TRBJ1-2	TRBV7-8	many	.	TGTGCCAGCAGCGCCCGGGACATTATTAACTATGGCTACACCTTC	CASSARDIINYGYTF
TRBJ1-5	TRBV7-2	.	.	TGTGCCAGCAGCTTAGGAGGCAGTGACAATCAGCCCCAGCATTTT	CASSLGGSDNQPQHF
TRBJ2-5	TRBV11-1	.	TRBD2	TGTACCAGCAGCCGCACTAGCGGGAGGGCCGGCTGGGAGACCCAGTACTTC	CTSSRTSGRAGWETQYF
TRBJ1-2	TRBV29-1	once	.	TGCAGCGTTGAAATGGGGGCGAGGAGTGGCTACACCTTC	CSVEMGARSGYTF
TRBJ2-5	TRBV7-9	many	.	TGTGCCAGCAGCTTGGTGGCATCGGCCGGACAAGAGACCCAGTACTTC	CASSLVASAGQETQYF
TRBJ2-2	TRBV24-1	many	.	TGTGCCACCAGTGATCCAGGAGATATCGACGGGGAGCTGTTTTTT	CATSDPGDIDGELFF